This entry features one TCR beta chain sequence. J gave up 2 bases and V 1 base, and 3 bases lay outside the gene matches. The germline gives CDR1 LGHDT, CDR2 YNNKEL (reference sequence). The CDR3 covers 16 residues. This sample is drawn from a study of identical twins. One entry per CDR3 protein, called by TCRdb with MiXCR from the 5' RACE reads. The repertoire includes about 500,000 distinct CDR3 sequences, 13% to 15% of them detected once, and around 0.98% sits in the top ten. These data are also associated with another study on yellow fever vaccine responses in identical twins.

The sample taken for sequencing was CD4+ T cells sorted from blood. The V gene is TRBV3-1, the J gene TRBJ2-2, with 8 nucleotides matching TRBD2. The clonotype originates from a woman under 30 in good health. The CDR3 reads CASSQGAGENTGELFF. CDR3 DNA sequence: TGTGCCAGCAGCCAAGGAGCGGGAGAAAACACCGGGGAGCTGTTTTTT.